This entry lists 10 T cell receptor beta chains sequenced from one sample in a study of blood T cells in healthy people across ages. Next came a second PCR, run for about 7 to 11 cycles, which used a sample-barcoded 5' primer along with a J-beta primer mix. TCRdb reanalysed the 5' RACE reads using MiXCR and keeps one entry per CDR3 protein. This table has about 730,000 distinct CDR3 sequences, roughly 43% appearing once. Sequencing was done on a sample of blood. Every receptor here comes from a woman aged 60 to 75 in good health.

This clonotype was seen once. This chain links TRBV29-1 with TRBJ2-1, with TRBD2 matching over 8 bases. V gave up 4 bases and J gave up 3 bases; unmatched junction bases: 5. Germline V lookup: CDR1 SQVTM, CDR2 ANQGSEA. The CDR3 consists of 14 residues. CDR3 sequence: CSVGLAGFYNEQFF. The CDR3 DNA is TGCAGCGTTGGCCTAGCGGGCTTCTACAATGAGCAGTTCTTC.

This chain links TRBV11-2 with TRBJ2-7; TRBD1 matches at 10 bases. V trimming: 11 bases; J trimming: 6 bases; junction bases outside the gene matches: 13. The CDR3 is 14 residues long. Germline V gives CDR1 SGHAT, CDR2 FQNNGV. As DNA, the CDR3 is TGTGCCGGAGGACGGGACAGGGGTTTTTCCGAGCAGTACTTC. Protein: CAGGRDRGFSEQYF.

Only a few counts were recorded for this clonotype. The V and J genes are TRBV9 and TRBJ2-3; D gene unclear. Between the trimmed V and J ends, which lost 0 bases and 0 bases, there was a span of 8 bases. The length of the CDR3 is 15 residues. Germline V CDR1 and CDR2: SGDLS, YYNGEE. The CDR3 protein is CASSVGATSTDTQYF. CDR3 nucleotides: TGTGCCAGCAGCGTAGGTGCTACTAGCACAGATACGCAGTATTTT.

This sequence joins TRBV7-6 and TRBJ2-1; perhaps TRBD2 as D (5 bases). The CDR3 has 17 amino acids. Trimming removed 3 bases from V and 4 bases from J, with 19 bases in between. CDR1 is SGHVS, CDR2 FNYEAQ, per germline. CDR3 in DNA: TGTGCCAGCAGCTTTAACTCCCCGGAGGTAGGATACAATGAGCAGTTCTTC. It codes for CASSFNSPEVGYNEQFF.

The chain is built from TRBV27 and TRBJ2-1; D is uncertain. Germline CDR1 MNHEY, CDR2 SMNVEV (reference sequence). Trimming left V 6 bases short and J 2 bases short, with 11 bases between. The CDR3 loop spans 14 amino acids. The CDR3 sequence is CASSPPSTYNEQFF. The CDR3 DNA sequence: TGTGCCAGCAGCCCTCCCAGTACCTACAATGAGCAGTTCTTC.

This clonotype turned up a few times. The chain employs TRBV27 and TRBJ1-2, with D possibly being TRBD1 (6 bases). Germline V CDR1 and CDR2: MNHEY, SMNVEV (reference sequence). The CDR3 loop spans 13 amino acids. Trimming cost V 5 bases and J 8 bases, with 15 bases left between them. In DNA form, the CDR3 reads TGTGCCAGCAGTATTGGGACAACAAGCGGCTACACCTTC. Its protein is CASSIGTTSGYTF.

This clonotype has only a few counts. The chain combines TRBV12-3 or TRBV12-4 with TRBJ2-6, with TRBD1 matching over 12 bases. This CDR3 has 17 residues. Trimming at V came to 7 bases and at J to 3 bases, leaving 7 bases not matched to a gene. The CDR3 region is CASIGGQGASGANVLTF. In DNA form, the CDR3 reads TGTGCCAGCATAGGGGGACAGGGGGCAAGTGGGGCCAACGTCCTGACTTTC.

The chain has TRBV6-4 and TRBJ2-7, with no clear D. The germline V gene has CDR1 MRHNA and CDR2 SNTAGT. With 10 bases removed from V and 9 bases from J, the gap between germline ends came to 7 bases. The CDR3 is 8 residues long. CDR3 region: CATPGQYF. CDR3 bases: TGTGCCACCCCTGGGCAGTACTTC.

Note on this clonotype: A much more abundant neighbour one base away suggests this may be a read error. This chain joins TRBV20-1 and TRBJ2-5; possible D gene TRBD2, 6 bases. CDR3 length: 13 residues. Germline CDR1 is DFQATT and CDR2 is SNEGSKA (reference sequence). The CDR3 reads CSTSRRGQETQYF. As DNA, the CDR3 is TGCAGTACTAGTCGGAGGGGACAAGAGACCCAGTACTTC.

This clonotype appeared a few times. V and J are TRBV3-1 and TRBJ1-2; 9 nucleotides agree with TRBD1. The CDR3 runs to 18 residues. The germline CDR1 and CDR2 sequences are LGHDT and YNNKEL (reference sequence). The junction had 16 bases not matched to a gene; V was cut back by 4 bases and J by 4 bases. The CDR3 bases are TGTGCCAGCAGCCCTACCGCCGGGACAGGGTTGACGGGCTATGGCTACACCTTC. Amino acids: CASSPTAGTGLTGYGYTF.